The 30 T cell receptor beta chains below all came from one sample that was sequenced in a study of siplizumab effects on memory and regulatory T cells (dated by TCRdb to 2018 to 2020). The library was produced with the immunoSEQ multiplex PCR assay. Here the immuneACCESS table is served through TCRdb, limited to in-frame sequences with V and J called. Missing clones are a known gap in these copies; in checked studies unresolved V genes cover under half, and the rest lacks a known reason. A total of about 100,000 clones appear in this sample, roughly 94% of them only once. Together, the top ten hold about 1.4% of the sample. The sequencing input was non-Treg CD4+ T cells sorted from blood. The cell subset or site label for this specimen denotes: FACS-sorted unstimulated CD4+ non-regulatory T cells. These receptors all come from a human donor in good health.

This clone was counted a few times. This chain links TRBV5-6 with TRBJ1-2; D is uncertain. The CDR3 covers 12 residues. V was cut by 4 bases and J by 8 bases, with 12 bases left in between. Germline CDR1 is SGHDT and CDR2 is YYEEEE. The CDR3 loop reads CASSLSVGGYTF. The CDR3, as DNA: TGTGCCAGCAGCCTGTCAGTTGGAGGCTACACCTTC.

The chain has TRBV14 and TRBJ2-4; D unresolved. Looked up from germline, CDR1 is SGHDN and CDR2 is FVKESK. This CDR3 is 15 amino acids long. Trimming removed 1 base from V and 0 bases from J, with 7 bases in between. CDR3 bases: TGTGCCAGCAGCCAAGGTCGTTTAGCCAAAAACATTCAGTACTTC. Amino acids: CASSQGRLAKNIQYF.

This clone came up once. This chain links TRBV5-1 with TRBJ2-2; D is unresolved. CDR3 length equals 11 residues. Trimming stripped 7 bases from V and 7 bases from J, with 8 bases between. The germline V gene has CDR1 SGHRS and CDR2 YFSETQ. CDR3: CASRSNGELFF. In DNA, the CDR3 is TGCGCCAGCCGTAGTAACGGGGAGCTGTTTTTT.

The rearrangement joins TRBV11-2 to TRBJ2-7, with D hard to call. Deletions cut 5 bases from V and 6 bases from J, with 20 bases between. Germline CDR1 SGHAT, CDR2 FQNNGV. The CDR3 length is 15 residues. The CDR3 here is CASSLTSARVSEQYF. In DNA form, the CDR3 reads TGTGCCAGCAGCCTCACATCTGCCAGAGTTTCCGAGCAGTACTTC.

This CDR3 reads CASSIGQGDQPQHF. CDR3 coding DNA: TGTGCCAGTAGTATAGGACAGGGGGATCAGCCCCAGCATTTT. The chain employs TRBV19 and TRBJ1-5, with TRBD1 matching 9 bases. This CDR3 has 14 amino acids. V shed 1 base, J shed 5 bases, and the junction held 0 bases outside the gene matches. Per the germline V gene, CDR1 is LNHDA and CDR2 is SQIVND (reference sequence).

The rearrangement links TRBV4-1 to TRBJ2-1; 14 bases fit TRBD2. Looked up from germline, CDR1 is MGHRA and CDR2 is YSYEKL. This CDR3 spans 21 amino acids. The junction had 18 bases not matched to a gene; V was cut back by 1 base and J by 7 bases. The CDR3 coding sequence is TGCGCCAGCAGCCAAGTTTTGAGGGGGACTAGCGGGAGTTCACCGGGAAATGAGCAGTTCTTC. The encoded protein is CASSQVLRGTSGSSPGNEQFF.

This chain uses TRBV28 with TRBJ1-2; TRBD1 matches at 7 bases. This CDR3 region has 14 residues. Germline V gene data show CDR1 as MDHEN and CDR2 as SYDVKM. V shed 3 bases and J 7 bases; nucleotides not matched to a gene: 8. CDR3 DNA sequence: TGTGCCAGCAGTTTTGGACAGGTTGGATTTGGCTACACCTTC. Its translation is CASSFGQVGFGYTF.

The CDR3 loop is CASSPSQGGLNGWTGELFF. CDR3 DNA sequence: TGCGCCAGCAGCCCATCACAAGGGGGTTTAAACGGGTGGACCGGGGAGCTGTTTTTT. V gene TRBV5-1 combines with J gene TRBJ2-2; tentative D call: TRBD1 (6 bases). The CDR3 is 19 residues long. CDR1 and CDR2 (germline): SGHRS, YFSETQ. V was shortened by 4 bases and J by 5 bases, with 27 bases between the two germline ends.

On this clone: Sequence at one end of the junction differs from germline and may be a read error. V is TRBV7-9 and J is TRBJ2-4; a possible D gene is TRBD1 (5 bases). The CDR3 is made up of 17 amino acids. Germline CDR1 and CDR2: SEHNR and FQNEAQ (reference sequence). CDR3 sequence (DNA): TGTGCCAGCAGCTCCCCGGTTCTGTCACCCGGAGAGGACATTCAGCACTTC. It encodes CASSSPVLSPGEDIQHF.

V gene TRBV5-6 combines with J gene TRBJ2-1, with a weak D call TRBD1 (6 bases). The CDR3 is 13 residues long. V lost 4 bases, J lost 7 bases, and 12 bases lay in between. The V gene's germline CDR1 is SGHDT and CDR2 YYEEEE. The CDR3 DNA sequence: TGTGCCAGCAGCGACGGAACAGGGAATGAGCAGTTCTTC. As protein: CASSDGTGNEQFF.

CDR3 DNA sequence: TGTGCCAGCTTTGCGAAGCCGCCGCTAGAACTGTTTTTT. Translated, it gives CASFAKPPLELFF. This chain joins TRBV28 and TRBJ1-4, with no clear D. Germline lookup yields CDR1 MDHEN and CDR2 SYDVKM. Trimming stripped 8 bases from V and 12 bases from J, with 19 bases between. The CDR3 is 13 amino acids.

This sequence joins TRBV6-5 and TRBJ1-5; D is uncertain. The V end lost 10 bases, the J end lost 2 bases, and 12 bases lay between the germline ends. The CDR3 loop spans 13 amino acids. Germline V CDR1 and CDR2: MNHEY, SVGAGI. The chain's CDR3 is CATGPGGNQPQHF. The CDR3 DNA sequence: TGTGCCACAGGACCGGGTGGCAATCAGCCCCAGCATTTT.

The J gene is TRBJ1-1, the V gene TRBV27; the match to TRBD1 covers 9 bases. The junction had 21 bases not matched to a gene; V was cut back by 6 bases and J by 7 bases. Looked up from germline, CDR1 is MNHEY and CDR2 is SMNVEV (reference sequence). CDR3 length equals 18 residues. CDR3 protein: CASRPSPGQGHLGDEAFF. Written as DNA, the CDR3 is TGTGCCAGCAGACCCTCACCGGGACAGGGACATCTGGGGGATGAAGCTTTCTTT.

The CDR3 loop reads CASSPGLAGAADTQYF. The CDR3 nucleotides read TGTGCCAGCTCCCCTGGACTAGCGGGAGCCGCAGATACGCAGTATTTT. The rearrangement uses TRBV18 and TRBJ2-3; 13 bases align to TRBD2. Trimming removed 6 bases from V and 4 bases from J; junction bases left unmatched: 7. CDR1 KGHSH and CDR2 LQKENI come from the germline V gene. The CDR3 runs 16 residues.

This chain joins TRBV19 and TRBJ2-7, with a tentative D call TRBD2 (6 bases). Between the trimmed V and J ends, which lost 1 base and 0 bases, there was a span of 10 bases. CDR3 size: 15 residues. From germline, CDR1 is LNHDA and CDR2 SQIVND (reference sequence). CDR3 residues: CASSIGGLDSYEQYF. The CDR3, as DNA: TGTGCCAGTAGTATAGGGGGACTTGACTCCTACGAGCAGTACTTC. Combining the CDR3 with reference TRBV19 and TRBJ2-7 gives the whole variable domain DGGITQSPKYLFRKEGQNVTLSCEQNLNHDAMYWYRQDPGQGLRLIYYSQIVNDFQKGDIAEGYSVSREKKESFPLTVTSAQKNPTAFYLCASSIGGLDSYEQYFGPGTRLTVT.

The chain joins TRBV15 to TRBJ2-3; D gene ambiguous. Looked up from germline, CDR1 is LNHNV and CDR2 is YYDKDF (reference sequence). Trimming shortened V by 5 bases and J by 6 bases, and 6 bases separated the two germline ends. The CDR3 has 11 amino acids. CDR3 in amino acids: CATSPVDTQYF. In DNA form, the CDR3 reads TGTGCCACCAGCCCCGTTGATACGCAGTATTTT.

This clone appeared a single time. This rearrangement joins TRBV7-2 to TRBJ1-3, with D unclear. Germline values: CDR1 SGHTA, CDR2 FQGNSA. The CDR3 contains 14 residues. V was cut by 5 bases and J by 1 base, with 9 bases left in between. CDR3 sequence reads: CASSRIGSGNTIYF. DNA for the CDR3: TGTGCCAGCAGCCGAATAGGGTCTGGAAACACCATATATTTT.

The chain joins TRBV6-6 to TRBJ2-1, with 9 bases matching TRBD2. The CDR3 length is 16 residues. The V segment lost 2 bases and the J segment 4 bases; nucleotides outside the gene matches: 6. Germline V lookup: CDR1 MNHNY, CDR2 SVGAGI (reference sequence). CDR3 nucleotides: TGTGCCAGCAGTTACCCATCAGCGGGAGGTTACAATGAGCAGTTCTTC. As protein: CASSYPSAGGYNEQFF.

This clone has just one count. This chain joins TRBV11-2 and TRBJ1-5; D remains ambiguous. The germline V gene encodes CDR1 SGHAT and CDR2 FQNNGV. The CDR3 has 15 residues. V lost 3 bases and J 1 base, leaving 10 bases between the germline ends. The CDR3 DNA reads TGTGCCAGCAGCTTGGCATTGGGGAGCAATCAGCCCCAGCATTTT. Residues: CASSLALGSNQPQHF.

The rearrangement uses TRBV18 and TRBJ2-1; 9 nucleotides match TRBD2. This CDR3 has 16 residues. Trimming cost V 3 bases and J 4 bases; bases outside gene matches: 7. Germline V gene sequence: CDR1 KGHSH, CDR2 LQKENI. The CDR3 DNA is TGTGCCAGCTCACCTGTGGCGGGAGGGGTGTACAATGAGCAGTTCTTC. This translates into CASSPVAGGVYNEQFF.

The chain recombines TRBV27 with TRBJ2-5, with 11 nucleotides matching TRBD2. The CDR3 spans 17 residues. J lost 2 bases, V lost 4 bases, and 9 bases had no gene match. The germline V gene encodes CDR1 MNHEY and CDR2 SMNVEV (reference sequence). CDR3 in amino acids: CASSSIKGLAEQETQYF. Here the CDR3 DNA reads TGTGCCAGCAGTTCCATTAAGGGACTAGCGGAGCAAGAGACCCAGTACTTC.

This chain uses TRBV25-1 with TRBJ2-7; 9 bases fit TRBD1. Germline V lookup: CDR1 MGHDK, CDR2 SYGVNS. The CDR3 spans 16 residues. J was trimmed by 2 bases and V by 5 bases; bases with no gene match: 10. CDR3 protein: CASSQGIWTGAYEQYF. The DNA for the CDR3 is TGTGCCAGCAGTCAAGGAATTTGGACAGGGGCCTACGAGCAGTACTTC.

The genes are TRBV6-5 and TRBJ1-5; D unclear. Per germline, CDR1 MNHEY and CDR2 SVGAGI. Trimming removed 2 bases at V and 5 bases at J, with 4 bases between. The CDR3 loop spans 12 amino acids. This CDR3 is CASSYTYQPQHF. CDR3 in DNA: TGTGCCAGCAGTTACACTTATCAGCCCCAGCATTTT.

This rearrangement joins TRBV19 to TRBJ2-1; TRBD1 agrees at 7 bases. Trimming took 4 bases from V and 7 from J; bases not matched to a gene: 13. The CDR3 has 16 residues. The germline gives CDR1 LNHDA, CDR2 SQIVND (reference sequence). CDR3 sequence reads: CASSNGFGTAANEQFF. In nucleotides, the CDR3 is TGTGCCAGTAGTAATGGTTTCGGGACAGCGGCGAATGAGCAGTTCTTC.

J is TRBJ2-7 and V is TRBV9; no firm D call. V lost 0 bases and J 4 bases, leaving 2 bases between the germline ends. Per the germline V gene, CDR1 is SGDLS and CDR2 is YYNGEE. The CDR3 is 11 amino acids. The chain's CDR3 is CASSVVYEQYF. In DNA form, the CDR3 reads TGTGCCAGCAGCGTAGTATACGAGCAGTACTTC.

The chain couples TRBV30 to TRBJ2-5, with D uncertain. Trimming shortened V by 3 bases and J by 3 bases, and 2 bases separated the two germline ends. The CDR3 has 10 amino acids. The germline gives CDR1 GTSNPN, CDR2 SVGIG (reference sequence). CDR3 protein: CAWREETQYF. The CDR3 nucleotides read TGTGCCTGGAGGGAAGAGACCCAGTACTTC.

V and J are TRBV27 and TRBJ1-6; possibly TRBD1 for D (5 bases). The germline V gene encodes CDR1 MNHEY and CDR2 SMNVEV (reference sequence). The CDR3 length is 19 residues. V was trimmed by 6 bases and J by 5 bases, leaving 26 bases between them. The CDR3 coding sequence is TGTGCCAGCAGACGCCAGTTTATTGGGGCCGCAGTGGATAATTCACCCCTCCACTTT. Protein sequence: CASRRQFIGAAVDNSPLHF.

This clone came up a few times. The V call is TRBV2, the J call TRBJ1-5; D unresolved. V lost 4 bases and J 4 bases, leaving 8 bases between the germline ends. Germline assignment: CDR1 SNHLY and CDR2 FYNNEI. CDR3 length: 13 amino acids. The CDR3 here is CASSVAVNQPQHF. The CDR3 coding sequence is TGTGCCAGCAGTGTCGCAGTTAATCAGCCCCAGCATTTT.

In DNA, the CDR3 is TGTGCCAGTAGTCCGGGACAGGGGAGACTAGCCAAAAACATTCAGTACTTC. This translates into CASSPGQGRLAKNIQYF. V is TRBV19 and J is TRBJ2-4; 10 bases align to TRBD1. Germline-derived CDR1 and CDR2 are LNHDA and SQIVND (reference sequence). The CDR3 sequence is 17 residues long. V shed 5 bases and J 0 bases; nucleotides not matched to a gene: 7.

CDR3 residues: CASSLSGLAATDTQYF. CDR3 nucleotides: TGCGCCAGCAGCTTGAGTGGCCTAGCGGCCACAGATACGCAGTATTTT. The chain employs TRBV5-1 and TRBJ2-3; 7 positions agree with TRBD2. Germline CDR1 is SGHRS and CDR2 is YFSETQ. The CDR3 covers 16 residues. V was clipped by 1 base and J by 2 bases; unmatched bases: 7.